These 20 T cell receptor beta chains came from one sample sequenced in a study of regulatory T cells in long-lasting Graves disease. Time point described: newly diagnosed GD, antithyroid drugs for less than 3 months. Researchers made the TCR library from RNA that was extracted from PBMCs. In building TCR beta libraries, iRepertoire HTBI primers were used together with Arm-PCR of CDR3 regions. TCRdb itself ran the multiplex PCR reads through MiXCR, one entry per CDR3 protein. The sample shows approximately 470,000 distinct CDR3 sequences, around 15% of them seen only once. The same specimen was also included in a second study, on T cells in Graves' hyperthyroidism and ophthalmopathy.

Sequencing used peripheral blood mononuclear cells (PBMCs), obtained at new diagnosis, from a patient treated with antithyroid drugs. The receptors originated from a man aged 40-49 years with Graves disease.

This clonotype appeared many times. The J gene is TRBJ2-3, the V gene TRBV5-1, with D possibly being TRBD1 or TRBD2 (6 bases each). The CDR3 length is 15 residues. From germline, CDR1 is SGHRS and CDR2 YFSETQ. V lost 4 bases to trimming and J lost 5 bases, with 17 bases between them. CDR3 bases: TGCGCCAGCAGCCTCGGGGGCAGGGTGGAAGATACGCAGTATTTT. Its protein is CASSLGGRVEDTQYF.

This clonotype appeared many times. The chain has TRBV12-3 or TRBV12-4 and TRBJ2-7; D remains ambiguous. Trimming shortened V by 3 bases and J by 4 bases, and 10 bases separated the two germline ends. The CDR3 spans 13 residues. The DNA of the CDR3 is TGTGCCAGCAGTTTTGCGTCGCGGTACGAGCAGTACTTC. Its translation is CASSFASRYEQYF.

Many counts were recorded for this clonotype. The chain joins TRBV7-9 to TRBJ2-7; the D is unclear. The CDR3 sequence is 11 residues long. V gave up 6 bases and J gave up 5 bases, with 8 bases separating them. In germline, CDR1 is SEHNR, CDR2 FQNEAQ (reference sequence). The CDR3 nucleotides read TGTGCCAGCAGGGGAAGCCACGAGCAGTACTTC. Translation: CASRGSHEQYF.

The sample holds a few counts of this clonotype. The chain uses TRBV2 and TRBJ1-5; 7 bases map to TRBD1. There are 13 residues in the CDR3. J lost 4 bases, V lost 10 bases, and 7 bases had no gene match. Looked up from germline, CDR1 is SNHLY and CDR2 is FYNNEI. This CDR3 reads CATGTDLNQPQHF. In DNA, the CDR3 is TGTGCCACCGGGACAGATTTAAATCAGCCCCAGCATTTT.

This clonotype was observed at least ten times. The chain couples TRBV28 to TRBJ2-7; 9 bases line up with TRBD2. The CDR3 sequence is 14 residues long. With V trimmed by 4 bases and J by 5 bases, 6 bases remained unmatched. CDR1 and CDR2 (germline): MDHEN, SYDVKM. CDR3 region: CASSSAGGSHEQYF. CDR3 bases: TGTGCCAGCAGTTCCGCGGGAGGGTCCCACGAGCAGTACTTC.

This clonotype was observed a handful of times. The rearrangement links TRBV2 to TRBJ2-1; D may be TRBD1 or TRBD2 (6 bases each). Germline CDR1 and CDR2: SNHLY and FYNNEI. V was clipped by 4 bases and J by 8 bases, with 12 bases between them. The CDR3 covers 13 residues. The CDR3 nucleotides are TGTGCCAGCAGTGTTGGGGGGCGGGATGAGCAGTTCTTC. Amino acids: CASSVGGRDEQFF.

This clonotype was seen more than once but under ten times. The rearrangement uses TRBV24-1 and TRBJ1-5; D might be TRBD1 (6 bases). The CDR3 has 15 residues. CDR1 is KGHDR, CDR2 SFDVKD, per germline. With 1 base removed from V and 3 bases from J, the gap between germline ends came to 9 bases. CDR3 in DNA: TGTGCCACCAGTGATTTCAGGGGCACCAATCAGCCCCAGCATTTT. This encodes CATSDFRGTNQPQHF.

This clonotype was recorded at least ten times. The chain couples TRBV29-1 to TRBJ2-5, with 8 bases fitting TRBD2. The CDR3 spans 14 residues. CDR1 is SQVTM and CDR2 is ANQGSEA in the germline V gene. The J segment lost 5 bases and the V segment lost 4 bases, leaving 9 bases of the junction unmatched. The CDR3 region is CSVALQSGGETQYF. The DNA of the CDR3 is TGCAGCGTTGCCCTCCAGTCGGGGGGGGAGACCCAGTACTTC. Looking up the rest from reference TRBV29-1 and TRBJ2-5 gives the full variable domain: SAVISQKPSRDICQRGTSLTIQCQVDSQVTMMFWYRQQPGQSLTLIATANQGSEATYESGFVIDKFPISRPNLTFSTLTVSNMSPEDSSIYLCSVALQSGGETQYFGPGTRLLVL.

This clonotype was detected only a few times. The rearrangement uses TRBV5-1 and TRBJ2-2, with 9 bases fitting TRBD2. This CDR3 region has 15 residues. Germline V CDR1 and CDR2: SGHRS, YFSETQ. Germline trimming cut 6 bases from V and 4 bases from J; bases unmatched to any gene: 7. In DNA, the CDR3 is TGCGCCAGCACCGGAACTAGCGGGCCCACCGGGGAGCTGTTTTTT. This codes for CASTGTSGPTGELFF.

This clonotype occurred many times. V is TRBV9 and J is TRBJ2-3, with D uncertain. The germline gives CDR1 SGDLS, CDR2 YYNGEE. The ends were cut back, 0 bases at V and 5 bases at J, with 13 bases in the middle. The CDR3 spans 15 residues. CDR3 loop: CASSVEGALKDTQYF. The CDR3 bases are TGTGCCAGCAGCGTAGAAGGAGCCTTGAAAGATACGCAGTATTTT.

This clonotype was counted between two and nine times. CDR3 residues: CAISESGGSVDTQYF. In nucleotides, the CDR3 is TGTGCCATCAGTGAGTCGGGGGGTTCCGTCGATACGCAGTATTTT. The genes are TRBV10-3 and TRBJ2-3; a possible D gene is TRBD2 (6 bases). The germline V and J ends were trimmed by 0 bases and 6 bases, with 13 bases remaining between them. CDR1 and CDR2 (germline): ENHRY, SYGVKD. This CDR3 has 15 amino acids.

The sample holds many counts of this clonotype. This rearrangement joins TRBV28 to TRBJ2-1, with TRBD2 as a possible D gene (5 bases). There are 14 residues in the CDR3. CDR1 and CDR2 from the germline V gene are MDHEN and SYDVKM. V lost 0 bases to trimming and J lost 4 bases, with 7 bases between them. The CDR3 DNA sequence: TGTGCCAGCAGTTTATGGGGCGGGTACAATGAGCAGTTCTTC. Its protein is CASSLWGGYNEQFF.

About this clonotype: A single base separates this from a much larger clone, so it may be a read error. The chain joins TRBV20-1 to TRBJ2-7; D tentatively fits TRBD1 or TRBD2 (5 bases each). The V end was cut by 5 bases, the J end by 5 bases, with 16 bases between. The length of the CDR3 is 13 residues. Germline values: CDR1 DFQATT, CDR2 SNEGSKA (reference sequence). The CDR3 bases are TGCAGTGCTGGGTCGGGTGGGGGTGACGAGCAGTACTTC. This codes for CSAGSGGGDEQYF.

This clonotype was seen at least ten times. V usage is TRBV2 and J usage is TRBJ2-2; D is ambiguous. Between the trimmed V and J ends, which lost 3 bases and 0 bases, there was a span of 2 bases. This CDR3 is built from 13 residues. CDR1 is SNHLY, CDR2 FYNNEI, per germline. DNA of the CDR3: TGTGCCAGCAGTGACACGAACACCGGGGAGCTGTTTTTT. Protein: CASSDTNTGELFF.

The chain recombines TRBV11-3 with TRBJ2-7; D possibly corresponds to TRBD2 (5 bases). V lost 5 bases and J lost 2, with 13 bases in between. The CDR3 is 14 residues long. Germline V gene lookup returns CDR1 SGHNT and CDR2 YENEEA. CDR3 amino acids: CASSPRTDPYEQYF. DNA of the CDR3: TGTGCCAGCAGCCCCCGGACTGATCCCTACGAGCAGTACTTC.

There are a few counts of this clonotype. The chain joins TRBV12-3 or TRBV12-4 to TRBJ2-7; 12 bases map to TRBD1. J gave up 3 bases and V 4 bases, and 10 bases lay outside the gene matches. The CDR3 has 17 amino acids. The chain's CDR3 is CASSYSLRDRGRYEQYF. The CDR3 DNA reads as TGTGCCAGCAGTTACTCTTTAAGGGACAGGGGGCGCTACGAGCAGTACTTC.

In its sample, this clonotype was seen a few times. J is TRBJ2-3 and V is TRBV7-3; 11 positions match TRBD2. The CDR3 has 15 residues. With 5 bases clipped from V and 6 bases from J, the junction kept 7 bases outside the gene matches. CDR1 and CDR2 (germline): SGHTA, FQGTGA. The CDR3 sequence: CASSTPSGGRDTQYF. CDR3 in DNA: TGTGCCAGCAGCACCCCTAGCGGGGGGCGGGATACGCAGTATTTT.

This clonotype was seen only a few times. Being one base from a much bigger clone, this may be a read error. The rearrangement links TRBV6-1 to TRBJ2-7; 8 bases are shared with TRBD1. CDR3 length equals 12 residues. The trim removed 4 bases at V and 5 bases at J, leaving 1 base unmatched. Germline assignment: CDR1 MNHNS and CDR2 SASEGT. CDR3 bases: TGTGCCAGCAGTGGGACAGGGCACGAGCAGTACTTC. Its protein is CASSGTGHEQYF.

This clonotype was seen ten or more times. The chain recombines TRBV30 with TRBJ2-3; D assignment may be TRBD1 or TRBD2 (5 bases each). Germline loops: CDR1 GTSNPN, CDR2 SVGIG (reference sequence). The CDR3 has 13 amino acids. Trimming left V 7 bases short and J 6 bases short, with 17 bases between. This CDR3 reads CAYRGAALDTQYF. The CDR3 DNA reads TGTGCCTACAGAGGGGCTGCCCTTGATACGCAGTATTTT.

This clonotype has at least ten counts. This rearrangement joins TRBV12-3 or TRBV12-4 to TRBJ2-2, with 8 bases identical to TRBD2. The CDR3 runs 15 residues. J gave up 4 bases and V 7 bases, and 8 bases lay outside the gene matches. The CDR3 spells CASTLRTSSTGELFF. The CDR3 DNA is TGTGCCAGCACCCTACGGACTAGCAGCACCGGGGAGCTGTTTTTT.